The 4 T cell receptor beta chains presented below share a single source sample, sequenced in a study of cytomegalovirus exposure and HLA in healthy donors. PCR used 60 Vbeta primers and 13 Jbeta primers. TCRdb keeps only in-frame clones here, not all; method: immunoSEQ multiplex PCR. The table includes about 150,000 clones, 80% to 90% detected once. The sample taken for sequencing was PBMCs. Every receptor here comes from a woman aged 35 to 49 in good health and CMV-seropositive.

The gene calls are TRBV2 and TRBJ1-3; D is perhaps TRBD1 (6 bases). CDR3 length equals 15 residues. Trimming pared 5 bases from V and 0 bases from J, leaving 11 bases between. Germline V gene lookup returns CDR1 SNHLY and CDR2 FYNNEI. CDR3 loop: CASSWDINSGNTIYF. DNA for the CDR3: TGTGCCAGCAGTTGGGACATCAACTCTGGAAACACCATATATTTT.

This clone was seen a few times. The V call is TRBV4-3, the J call TRBJ1-1; 7 nucleotides match TRBD1. CDR3 size: 15 residues. Germline values: CDR1 LGHNA, CDR2 YSLEER. J lost 1 base, V lost 0 bases, and 2 bases had no gene match. The CDR3 loop reads CASSQDHRGNTEAFF. The CDR3 DNA reads TGCGCCAGCAGCCAAGATCACAGGGGGAACACTGAAGCTTTCTTT.

The gene calls are TRBV14 and TRBJ2-7; TRBD2 matches at 11 bases. The V and J ends lost 4 bases and 5 bases, in that order; junction bases with no gene match: 13. Germline CDR1 is SGHDN and CDR2 is FVKESK. This CDR3 spans 17 amino acids. CDR3 in DNA: TGTGCCAGCAGCCCTTCCGGGACTAGCGGCCCACGGGACGAGCAGTACTTC. Its translation: CASSPSGTSGPRDEQYF.

The rearrangement links TRBV5-4 to TRBJ2-7; D is unresolved. V was pared by 0 bases and J by 4 bases, with 8 bases between. This CDR3 region has 13 residues. From germline, CDR1 is SGHNT and CDR2 YYREEE (reference sequence). The CDR3 sequence: CASSLDSRYEQYF. DNA of the CDR3: TGTGCCAGCAGCTTGGATTCCAGGTACGAGCAGTACTTC.